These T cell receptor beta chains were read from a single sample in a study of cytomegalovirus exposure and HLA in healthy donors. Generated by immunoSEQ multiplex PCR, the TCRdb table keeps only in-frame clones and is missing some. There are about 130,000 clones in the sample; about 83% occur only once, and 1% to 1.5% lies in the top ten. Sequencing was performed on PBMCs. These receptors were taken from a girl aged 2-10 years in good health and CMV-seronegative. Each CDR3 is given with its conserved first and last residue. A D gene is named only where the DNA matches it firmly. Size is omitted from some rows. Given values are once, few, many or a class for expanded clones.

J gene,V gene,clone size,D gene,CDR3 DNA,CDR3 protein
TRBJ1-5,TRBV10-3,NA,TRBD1,TGTGCCATCAGTAAGGGACAGGGGATGGGACAGCCCCAGCATTTT,CAISKGQGMGQPQHF
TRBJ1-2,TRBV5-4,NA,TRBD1,TGTGCCAGCAGCCCGGGGGACAGAATCAACTATGGCTACACCTTC,CASSPGDRINYGYTF
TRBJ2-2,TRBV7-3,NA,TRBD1,TGTGCCAGCAGCAGGGACAGGTGGGGCACCGGGGAGCTGTTTTTT,CASSRDRWGTGELFF
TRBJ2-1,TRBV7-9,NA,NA,TGTGCCAGCAGCCATAATGCCCCGGGAAATGAGCAGTTCTTC,CASSHNAPGNEQFF
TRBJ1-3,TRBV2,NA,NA,TGTGCCAGCAGCGTGTTAGGGGCTGGAAACACCATATATTTT,CASSVLGAGNTIYF
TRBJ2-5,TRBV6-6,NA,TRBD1,TGTGCCAGCAGGACTACAGGGGGCAGGGGGACCCAGTACTTC,CASRTTGGRGTQYF
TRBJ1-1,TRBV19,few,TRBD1,TGTGCCAGTAGTGAGAGACAGGGGGCTTGGAACACTGAAGCTTTCTTT,CASSERQGAWNTEAFF
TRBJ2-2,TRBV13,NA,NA,TGTGCCAGCAGCCCCAGGGGGGAGGCCGGTGACACCGGGGAGCTGTTTTTT,CASSPRGEAGDTGELFF
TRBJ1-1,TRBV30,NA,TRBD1,TGTGCCTGGAGTCAGGGGGCGAACACTGAAGCTTTCTTT,CAWSQGANTEAFF
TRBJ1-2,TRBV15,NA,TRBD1,TGTGCCACCAGCAGGATGATACAGGGGGCCTATGGCTACACCTTC,CATSRMIQGAYGYTF
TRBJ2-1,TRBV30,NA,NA,TGTGCCTGGAAGGTCAGGGTAGGTAATGAGCAGTTCTTC,CAWKVRVGNEQFF
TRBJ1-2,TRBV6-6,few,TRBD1,TGTGCCAGCAGTCGGTCTTGGGACAGCTTTATCGATGGCTACACCTTC,CASSRSWDSFIDGYTF
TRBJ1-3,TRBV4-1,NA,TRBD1,TGCGCCAGCAGCCTCAGTACAGGGGCGCCGGACACCATATATTTT,CASSLSTGAPDTIYF
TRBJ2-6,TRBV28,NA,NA,TGTGCCAGCAATCCTACGGGGTCTGGGGCCAACGTCCTGACTTTC,CASNPTGSGANVLTF
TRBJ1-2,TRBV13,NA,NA,TGTGCCAGCAGCTTCCCCTCCGACAGATATGGCTACACCTTC,CASSFPSDRYGYTF
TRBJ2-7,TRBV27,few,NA,TGTGCCAGCAGCACTGTCTACAGGGAATCCTACGAGCAGTACTTC,CASSTVYRESYEQYF
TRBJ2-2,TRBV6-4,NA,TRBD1,TGTGCCAGCAGTGACTCACAGGGGGCCGGGGAGCTGTTTTTT,CASSDSQGAGELFF
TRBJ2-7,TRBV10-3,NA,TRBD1,TGTGCCATCAGTGAATCGACAGGGGGCTACGAGCAGTACTTC,CAISESTGGYEQYF
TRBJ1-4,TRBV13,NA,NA,TGTGCCAGCAGTAGGCAGGGTAGTTCAGATGAAAAACTGTTTTTT,CASSRQGSSDEKLFF
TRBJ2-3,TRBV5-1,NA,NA,TGCGCCAGCAGCCCCAGGGGAGCAGATACGCAGTATTTT,CASSPRGADTQYF
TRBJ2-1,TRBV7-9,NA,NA,TGTGCCAGCAGCTCCCCCTATGAGCAGTTCTTC,CASSSPYEQFF
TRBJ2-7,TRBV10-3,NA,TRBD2,TGTGCCATCAGTGGGTTGGGACTAGCGTTCTACGAGCAGTACTTC,CAISGLGLAFYEQYF
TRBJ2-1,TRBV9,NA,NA,TGTGCCAGCAGCGTATCCGCGGGACCTGAGGTGCAGTTCTTC,CASSVSAGPEVQFF
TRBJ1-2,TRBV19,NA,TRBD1,TGTGCCAGTAGCAACCAGGGGGTGATAATGGGTGGCTACACCTTC,CASSNQGVIMGGYTF
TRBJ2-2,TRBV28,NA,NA,TGTGCCAGCAGCGGGAGAGCTACCGGGGAGCTGTTTTTT,CASSGRATGELFF
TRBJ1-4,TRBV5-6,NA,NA,TGTGCCAGCAGCTTGGTGGGGCATGATCTTGAAAAACTGTTTTTT,CASSLVGHDLEKLFF
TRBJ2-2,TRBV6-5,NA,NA,TGTGCCAGCACCCAGCGAGGCGGGGAGCTGTTTTTT,CASTQRGGELFF
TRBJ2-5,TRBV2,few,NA,TGTGCCAGCAGGGCCAGGGCCAGGGAGACCCAGTACTTC,CASRARARETQYF
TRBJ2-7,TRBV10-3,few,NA,TGTGCCATCAGTCTACAGGGCTACGAGCAGTACTTC,CAISLQGYEQYF
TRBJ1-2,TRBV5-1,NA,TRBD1,TGCGCCAGCAGCCCGGGGACAGATGGCTACACCTTC,CASSPGTDGYTF
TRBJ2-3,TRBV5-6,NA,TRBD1,TGTGCCAGCAGCCGAGGACAGGGCCTACTTGGGGAGGATACGCAGTATTTT,CASSRGQGLLGEDTQYF
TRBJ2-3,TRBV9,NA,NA,TGTGCCAGCAGCGAAACTGGGGGGGGGCCCGGCACAGATACGCAGTATTTT,CASSETGGGPGTDTQYF
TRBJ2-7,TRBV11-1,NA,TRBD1,TGTGCCAGCAGCTACGGGACAGGGGACAACGAGCAGTACTTC,CASSYGTGDNEQYF
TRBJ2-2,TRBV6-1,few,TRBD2,TGTGCCACCGGGCGGGAGGGCGTCGCCGGGGAGCTGTTTTTT,CATGREGVAGELFF
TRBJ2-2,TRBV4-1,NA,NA,TGCGCCAGCAGCCAAGACGGGACCGGGGAGCTGTTTTTT,CASSQDGTGELFF
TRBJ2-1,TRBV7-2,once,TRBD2,TGTGCCAGCAGCACATCCCCCATAGCGGGGATCTACAATGAGCAGTTCTTC,CASSTSPIAGIYNEQFF
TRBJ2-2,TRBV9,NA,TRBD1,TGTGCCAGCAGCGGGGTCAACAGGGGCGAAAGGACCGGGGAGCTGTTTTTT,CASSGVNRGERTGELFF
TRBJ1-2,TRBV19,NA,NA,TGTGCCAGTAGTATGGCCTTCCGGGATAACTATGGCTACACCTTC,CASSMAFRDNYGYTF
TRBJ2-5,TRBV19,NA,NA,TGTGCCAGTAGTCCGCGGGGCGCGGGCCAAGAGACCCAGTACTTC,CASSPRGAGQETQYF
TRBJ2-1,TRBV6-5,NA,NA,TGTGCCAGCAGTTTCAAACAGGGCCCTTCCTACAATGAGCAGTTCTTC,CASSFKQGPSYNEQFF
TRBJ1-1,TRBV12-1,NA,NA,TGTGCCAGCAGCCTAGGACAGCCCCAGGGTGAAGCTTTCTTT,CASSLGQPQGEAFF
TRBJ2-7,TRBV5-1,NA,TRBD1,TGCGCCAGCAGCTTGTTGAATGTACAGGGGAGCTCCTACGAGCAGTACTTC,CASSLLNVQGSSYEQYF
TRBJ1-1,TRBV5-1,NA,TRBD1,TGCGCCAGCAGCTTGACAGGGGCTATGAACACTGAAGCTTTCTTT,CASSLTGAMNTEAFF
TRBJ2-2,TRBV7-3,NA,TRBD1,TGTGCCAGCAGCCTCACAGGGGACACCGGGGAGCTGTTTTTT,CASSLTGDTGELFF
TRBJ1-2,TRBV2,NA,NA,TGTGCCAGCATGGGGGCGCAGGCTGGCACCTATGGCTACACCTTC,CASMGAQAGTYGYTF
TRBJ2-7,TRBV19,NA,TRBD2,TGTGCCAGTAGTCGGGGGGGGGAGCTAGCGGGAGCAGAGCAGTACTTC,CASSRGGELAGAEQYF
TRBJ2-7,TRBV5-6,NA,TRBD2,TGTGCCAGCAGCGTTGGACTAGCGGGGGACCTCTACGAGCAGTACTTC,CASSVGLAGDLYEQYF
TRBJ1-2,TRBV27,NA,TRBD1,TGTGCCAGCAGTTTCGGGACAGGCTATGGCTACACCTTC,CASSFGTGYGYTF
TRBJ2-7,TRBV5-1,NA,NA,TGCGCCAGCAGCATCACATGGCAAACCTACGAGCAGTACTTC,CASSITWQTYEQYF
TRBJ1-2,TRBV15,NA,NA,TGTGCCACCAGCCGAGGATCAGGGAACTATGGCTACACCTTC,CATSRGSGNYGYTF
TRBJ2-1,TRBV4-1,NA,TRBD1,TGCGCCAGCAGCCAGCCCCGGACAGGGTTGAATTCATACAATGAGCAGTTCTTC,CASSQPRTGLNSYNEQFF